A single sample is the source of the 18 T cell receptor beta chains below, sequenced in a study of brain metastases from non-small cell lung cancer. The assay was immunoSEQ multiplex PCR, and TCRdb's table has in-frame clones only and misses some. The repertoire includes 15,000 or so clones, under 85% of them detected once, and 7.7% sits in the top ten. The sequenced material came from primary lung tumor tissue. Every receptor here comes from a donor at least 40 years old with non-small cell lung cancer.

V and J are TRBV29-1 and TRBJ2-1; 15 nucleotides align to TRBD2. J lost 6 bases, V lost 7 bases, and 7 bases had no gene match. The CDR3 sequence is 15 residues long. Germline-derived CDR1 and CDR2 are SQVTM and ANQGSEA. The CDR3 DNA reads as TGCAGCGCCGCCCGGACTAGCGGGGGGGGCAATGAGCAGTTCTTC. Amino acids: CSAARTSGGGNEQFF.

The DNA for the CDR3 is TGTGCCAGTAGTACGGGACTAGCTAGCACAGATACGCAGTATTTT. It encodes CASSTGLASTDTQYF. J is TRBJ2-3 and V is TRBV19, with TRBD2 matching 9 bases. The CDR3 covers 15 residues. CDR1 is LNHDA and CDR2 is SQIVND in the germline V gene (reference sequence). With 4 bases clipped from V and 0 bases from J, the junction kept 2 bases outside the gene matches.

Only one count was recorded for this clone. This chain connects TRBV4-1 to TRBJ2-5; perhaps TRBD2 as D (5 bases). This CDR3 region has 14 residues. Germline V lookup: CDR1 MGHRA, CDR2 YSYEKL. V was shortened by 4 bases and J by 7 bases, with 16 bases between the two germline ends. The CDR3 DNA reads as TGCGCCAGCAGCCCTACTAGGGATTTGGGGACCCAGTACTTC. Translation gives CASSPTRDLGTQYF.

This clone was seen more than once but under ten times. The sample holds other DNA sequences that translate to the same CDR3. The chain carries TRBV24-1 and TRBJ2-5; possible D gene TRBD1, 8 bases. V was cut by 0 bases and J by 2 bases, with 12 bases left in between. The CDR3 length is 16 residues. Germline V gene sequence: CDR1 KGHDR, CDR2 SFDVKD. As DNA, the CDR3 is TGTGCCACCAGTGATTTGACAGGGGGGGTTCAAGAGACCCAGTACTTC. Its protein is CATSDLTGGVQETQYF.

This chain uses TRBV7-8 with TRBJ1-6; D remains ambiguous. The V end was cut by 7 bases, the J end by 6 bases, with 19 bases between. The CDR3 runs 16 residues. Per germline, CDR1 SGHVS and CDR2 FQNEAQ. The CDR3 sequence: CASNHEEVGSNSPLHF. As DNA, the CDR3 is TGTGCCAGCAACCACGAGGAGGTGGGCAGTAATTCACCCCTCCACTTT.

On this clone: An end of the junction differs from the germline gene, which may be a read error. The V and J genes are TRBV5-4 and TRBJ2-1; TRBD2 is a possible D gene (6 bases). The germline V gene has CDR1 SGHNT and CDR2 YYREEE (reference sequence). This CDR3 spans 15 amino acids. This chain's CDR3 is CASSLIGTPRDEQFF. CDR3 nucleotide sequence: TGTGCTAGCAGCTTGATTGGGACTCCTCGTGATGAGCAGTTCTTC.

The chain combines TRBV21-1 with TRBJ2-6. TRBV21-1 is classified as a pseudogene. The CDR3 extends over 14 amino acids. The CDR3 DNA reads as TGTGCCAGCATCAACAGCCCTGGGGCCAACGTCCTGACTTTC. It codes for CASINSPGANVLTF.

J is TRBJ2-1 and V is TRBV5-1, with 10 positions matching TRBD1. J was trimmed by 4 bases and V by 1 base; bases with no gene match: 8. CDR1 SGHRS and CDR2 YFSETQ come from the germline V gene. The length of the CDR3 is 17 residues. The CDR3 DNA follows: TGCGCCAGCAGCTTGAAAACCGGGACAGGGGTTTACAATGAGCAGTTCTTC. It is translated as CASSLKTGTGVYNEQFF.

The genes are TRBV12-3 or TRBV12-4 and TRBJ1-1; 8 bases match TRBD1. The CDR3 loop spans 13 amino acids. Germline trimming cut 4 bases from V and 5 bases from J; bases unmatched to any gene: 3. CDR3 in amino acids: CASSWTGRTEAFF. The DNA for the CDR3 is TGTGCCAGCAGTTGGACAGGGCGAACTGAAGCTTTCTTT.

V and J are TRBV6-4 and TRBJ1-2; no reliable D call. The V and J ends lost 4 bases and 4 bases respectively, with 4 bases between them. The CDR3 spans 11 residues. Germline CDR1 is MRHNA and CDR2 is SNTAGT. CDR3 protein: CASSVSYGYTF. DNA of the CDR3: TGTGCCAGCAGTGTTAGCTATGGCTACACCTTC.

The CDR3 loop reads CASSPQGGRRYGYTF. The DNA for the CDR3 is TGTGCCAGTAGCCCTCAGGGAGGTAGGAGGTATGGCTACACCTTC. The V gene is TRBV19, the J gene TRBJ1-2; D is perhaps TRBD1 (5 bases). Germline lookup yields CDR1 LNHDA and CDR2 SQIVND (reference sequence). This CDR3 is built from 15 residues. V dropped 6 bases and J dropped 5 bases, with 19 bases sitting between them.

This clone was seen only once. The rearrangement joins TRBV5-4 to TRBJ1-1; 8 bases fit TRBD1. The CDR3 sequence is 15 residues long. Germline V gene sequence: CDR1 SGHNT, CDR2 YYREEE (reference sequence). V lost 1 base, J lost 1 base, and 3 bases stayed unmatched. This CDR3 is CASSLPGTGNTEAFF. The CDR3 DNA is TGTGCCAGCAGCTTGCCGGGGACAGGGAACACTGAAGCTTTCTTT.

The chain recombines TRBV4-1 with TRBJ2-5; D may be TRBD1 (5 bases). This CDR3 has 14 residues. V lost 4 bases, J lost 3 bases, and 12 bases lay in between. Germline-derived CDR1 and CDR2 are MGHRA and YSYEKL. The CDR3 region is CASSRTGHEETQYF. DNA of the CDR3: TGCGCCAGCAGCCGCACCGGACACGAAGAGACCCAGTACTTC.

The chain employs TRBV6-5 and TRBJ1-1, with D unresolved. CDR1 and CDR2 (germline): MNHEY, SVGAGI. V was pared by 7 bases and J by 1 base, with 10 bases between. This CDR3 contains 13 residues. CDR3 residues: CASTRSGNTEAFF. The CDR3 DNA reads TGTGCCAGCACTCGGAGTGGGAACACTGAAGCTTTCTTT.

Notes on this clone: The sample carries other DNA sequences with the same CDR3. J is TRBJ1-5 and V is TRBV24-1, with D maybe TRBD1 (5 bases). V was pared by 9 bases and J by 5 bases, with 7 bases between. CDR1 and CDR2 from the germline V gene are KGHDR and SFDVKD. The CDR3 is 11 residues long. The CDR3 reads CATGTDQPQHF. For the CDR3, the DNA is TGTGCCACCGGGACGGATCAGCCCCAGCATTTT.

The chain uses TRBV18 and TRBJ2-1; possibly TRBD2 for D (5 bases). Per germline, CDR1 KGHSH and CDR2 LQKENI. Deletions cut 3 bases from V and 2 bases from J, with 17 bases between. CDR3 length: 17 residues. As DNA, the CDR3 is TGTGCCAGCTCACCCGGGGTGAGGACTCTTACCTACAATGAGCAGTTCTTC. Protein product: CASSPGVRTLTYNEQFF.

This chain joins TRBV7-9 and TRBJ2-3; D might be TRBD1 or TRBD2, each matching 5 bases. CDR3 length: 14 amino acids. Germline CDR1 reads SEHNR; CDR2 reads FQNEAQ (reference sequence). The germline V and J ends were trimmed by 3 bases and 1 base, with 8 bases remaining between them. The CDR3: CASSFGGGTDTQYF. The CDR3 DNA follows: TGTGCCAGCAGCTTTGGGGGTGGCACAGATACGCAGTATTTT.

The chain links TRBV27 to TRBJ2-5; possible D gene TRBD1, 5 bases. Germline V CDR1 and CDR2: MNHEY, SMNVEV (reference sequence). CDR3 length equals 13 residues. Deletions cut 6 bases from V and 5 bases from J, with 13 bases between. CDR3 coding DNA: TGTGCCAGCAGGGGGCACAGTCGTGAGACCCAGTACTTC. Protein: CASRGHSRETQYF.